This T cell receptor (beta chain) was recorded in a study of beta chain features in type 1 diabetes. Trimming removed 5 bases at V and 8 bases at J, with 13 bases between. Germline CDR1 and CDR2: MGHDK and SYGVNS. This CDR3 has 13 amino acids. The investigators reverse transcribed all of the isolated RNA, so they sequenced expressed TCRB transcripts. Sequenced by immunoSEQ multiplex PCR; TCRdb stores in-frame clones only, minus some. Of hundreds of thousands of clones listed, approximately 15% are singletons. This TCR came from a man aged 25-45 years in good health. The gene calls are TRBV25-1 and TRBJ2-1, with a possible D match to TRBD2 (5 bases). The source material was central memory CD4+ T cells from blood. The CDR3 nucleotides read TGTGCCAGCAGTCGGGAAACCTTGGATGAGCAGTTCTTC. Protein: CASSRETLDEQFF.